These 9 T cell receptor beta chains originate from one sample sequenced in a study of response to subunit inactivated influenza vaccine. Each CDR3 protein is one row after TCRdb ran MiXCR on the RT-PCR reads. The sample has roughly 780,000 distinct CDR3 sequences; about 18% are singletons. This specimen consisted of PBMCs from blood, obtained less than 6 days after vaccination. The receptor set was obtained from a man aged 45 to 65 who received an inactivated influenza vaccine.

As to this clonotype: One end of the junction fails to match germline, which may point to a read error. This sequence joins TRBV20-1 and TRBJ2-3; 12 nucleotides match TRBD2. Per germline, CDR1 DFQATT and CDR2 SNEGSKA (reference sequence). This CDR3 is 16 amino acids long. The CDR3 DNA follows: TGCTGTGCTAGAGCCCCGACTAGCGGGGGTTCCGGGACGCAGTATTTT. As protein: CCARAPTSGGSGTQYF.

V gene TRBV24-1 combines with J gene TRBJ2-5, with TRBD2 as a possible D gene (6 bases). The germline V gene has CDR1 KGHDR and CDR2 SFDVKD. V dropped 4 bases and J dropped 1 base, with 12 bases sitting between them. CDR3 length: 15 residues. The CDR3 region has the DNA TGTGCCACCAGTGACGTCCGGGACTCCCAAGAGACCCAGTACTTC. It encodes CATSDVRDSQETQYF.

This clonotype was detected many times. The chain joins TRBV7-2 to TRBJ1-2; maybe TRBD1 (5 bases). The V gene's germline CDR1 is SGHTA and CDR2 FQGNSA. The CDR3 totals 13 residues. Trimming cost V 3 bases and J 2 bases, with 7 bases left between them. The CDR3 DNA follows: TGTGCCAGCAGCTTCCCAGGGAACTATGGCTACACCTTC. Translated, it gives CASSFPGNYGYTF.

The sample holds a few counts of this clonotype. The gene calls are TRBV6-5 and TRBJ2-1; TRBD2 matches 12 bases. There are 13 residues in the CDR3. J lost 14 bases, V lost 2 bases, and 4 bases had no gene match. Germline V CDR1 and CDR2: MNHEY, SVGAGI. For the CDR3, the DNA is TGTGCCAGCAGTTACACTAGCGGGAGGTCGGAGTTCTTC. It translates to CASSYTSGRSEFF.

This clonotype was seen once. The chain has TRBV5-6 and TRBJ2-3, with TRBD2 matching over 7 bases. Germline V gene sequence: CDR1 SGHDT, CDR2 YYEEEE. Trimming removed 4 bases from V and 5 bases from J; junction bases left unmatched: 13. The CDR3 has 16 residues. The CDR3 DNA reads as TGTGCCAGCAGCGGCCCTCTAGCGGACCACCGAGATACGCAGTATTTT. Amino acid sequence: CASSGPLADHRDTQYF.

In this sample, this clonotype turned up a few times. The V and J genes are TRBV6-2 or TRBV6-3 and TRBJ1-6; possible D gene TRBD1, 5 bases. CDR3 size: 16 residues. Per germline, CDR1 MNHEY and CDR2 SVGEGT. V lost 2 bases and J lost 9, with 17 bases in between. The CDR3 bases are TGTGCCAGCAGTTACCGTTCGGGACTAAGGAGTTCACCCCTCCACTTT. This translates into CASSYRSGLRSSPLHF.

The CDR3 DNA sequence: TGTGCCACCAGTGATTTGGGGGTATCGAACACCGGGGAGCTGTTTTTT. Its protein is CATSDLGVSNTGELFF. V usage is TRBV24-1 and J usage is TRBJ2-2, with D hard to call. The CDR3 is 16 amino acids. Trimming pared 0 bases from V and 0 bases from J, leaving 7 bases between. Germline CDR1 and CDR2: KGHDR and SFDVKD.

This clonotype was recorded many times. The chain recombines TRBV5-1 with TRBJ2-2; D might be TRBD1 (5 bases). Trimming pared 4 bases from V and 4 bases from J, leaving 14 bases between. Germline V gene sequence: CDR1 SGHRS, CDR2 YFSETQ. The CDR3 covers 15 residues. For the CDR3, the DNA is TGCGCCAGCAGCGCAAACGCAGGGTCCACCGGGGAGCTGTTTTTT. It translates to CASSANAGSTGELFF.

The V call is TRBV5-1, the J call TRBJ2-7; 8 bases agree with TRBD1. Per germline, CDR1 SGHRS and CDR2 YFSETQ. The CDR3 contains 16 residues. The V and J ends lost 0 bases and 0 bases, in that order; junction bases with no gene match: 5. The CDR3 region has the DNA TGCGCCAGCAGCTTGGTAACGGGACAGGCCTCCTACGAGCAGTACTTC. This translates into CASSLVTGQASYEQYF.